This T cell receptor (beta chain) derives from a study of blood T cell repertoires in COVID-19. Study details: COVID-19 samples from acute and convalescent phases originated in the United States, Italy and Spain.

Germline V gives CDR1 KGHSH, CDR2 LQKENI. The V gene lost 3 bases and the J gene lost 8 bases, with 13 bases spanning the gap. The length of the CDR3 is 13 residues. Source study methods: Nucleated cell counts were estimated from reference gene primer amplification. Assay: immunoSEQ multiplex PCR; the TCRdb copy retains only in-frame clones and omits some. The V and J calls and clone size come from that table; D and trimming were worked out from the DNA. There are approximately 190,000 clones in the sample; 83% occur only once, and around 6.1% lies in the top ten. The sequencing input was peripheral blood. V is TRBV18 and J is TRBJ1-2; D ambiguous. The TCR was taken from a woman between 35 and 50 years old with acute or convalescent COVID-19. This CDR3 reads CASSPNPAVGYTF. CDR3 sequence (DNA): TGTGCCAGCTCACCTAACCCGGCGGTGGGCTACACCTTC.